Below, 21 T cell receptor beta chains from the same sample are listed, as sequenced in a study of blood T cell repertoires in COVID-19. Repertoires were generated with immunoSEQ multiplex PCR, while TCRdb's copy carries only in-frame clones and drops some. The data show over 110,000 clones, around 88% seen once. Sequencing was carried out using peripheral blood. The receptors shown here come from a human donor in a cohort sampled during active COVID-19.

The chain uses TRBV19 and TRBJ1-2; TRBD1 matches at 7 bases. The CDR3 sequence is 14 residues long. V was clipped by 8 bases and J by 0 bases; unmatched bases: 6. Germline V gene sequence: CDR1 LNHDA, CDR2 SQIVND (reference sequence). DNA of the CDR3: TGTGCCAGTGCCCGGGACAGAACTAACTATGGCTACACCTTC. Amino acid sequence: CASARDRTNYGYTF.

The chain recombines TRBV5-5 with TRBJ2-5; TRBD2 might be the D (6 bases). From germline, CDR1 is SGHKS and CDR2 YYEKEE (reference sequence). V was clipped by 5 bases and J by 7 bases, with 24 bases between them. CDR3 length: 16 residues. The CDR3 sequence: CASREGFRVGEVTQYF. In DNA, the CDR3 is TGTGCCAGCAGGGAGGGATTCAGGGTAGGGGAGGTGACCCAGTACTTC.

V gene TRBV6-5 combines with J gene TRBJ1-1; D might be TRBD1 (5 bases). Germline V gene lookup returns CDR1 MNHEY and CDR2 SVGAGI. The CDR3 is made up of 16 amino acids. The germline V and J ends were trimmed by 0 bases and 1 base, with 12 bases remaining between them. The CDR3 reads CASSYSSRGWNTEAFF. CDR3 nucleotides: TGTGCCAGCAGTTACTCGAGTCGGGGGTGGAACACTGAAGCTTTCTTT.

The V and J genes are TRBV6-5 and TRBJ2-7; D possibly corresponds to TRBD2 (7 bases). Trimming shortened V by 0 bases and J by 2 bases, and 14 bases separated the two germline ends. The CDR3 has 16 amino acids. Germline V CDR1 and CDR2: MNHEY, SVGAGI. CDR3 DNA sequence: TGTGCCAGCAGTTACTCAAGCGCGGGGGCCCCCTACGAGCAGTACTTC. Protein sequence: CASSYSSAGAPYEQYF.

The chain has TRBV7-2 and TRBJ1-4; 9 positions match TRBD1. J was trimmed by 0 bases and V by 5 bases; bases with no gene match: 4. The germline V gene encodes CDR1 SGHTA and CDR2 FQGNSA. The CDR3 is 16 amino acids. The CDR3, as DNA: TGTGCCAGCAGCGCGGGACAGGGTGCAACTAATGAAAAACTGTTTTTT. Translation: CASSAGQGATNEKLFF.

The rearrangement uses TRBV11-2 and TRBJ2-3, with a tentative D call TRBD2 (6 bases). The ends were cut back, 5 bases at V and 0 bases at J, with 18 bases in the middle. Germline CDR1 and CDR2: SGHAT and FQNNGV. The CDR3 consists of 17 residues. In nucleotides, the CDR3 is TGTGCCAGCAGCCCGGCCACGGGAGAAACTAGCACAGATACGCAGTATTTT. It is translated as CASSPATGETSTDTQYF. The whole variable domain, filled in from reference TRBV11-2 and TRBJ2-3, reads EAGVAQSPRYKIIEKRQSVAFWCNPISGHATLYWYQQILGQGPKLLIQFQNNGVVDDSQLPKDRFSAERLKGVDSTLKIQPAKLEDSAVYLCASSPATGETSTDTQYFGPGTRLTVL.

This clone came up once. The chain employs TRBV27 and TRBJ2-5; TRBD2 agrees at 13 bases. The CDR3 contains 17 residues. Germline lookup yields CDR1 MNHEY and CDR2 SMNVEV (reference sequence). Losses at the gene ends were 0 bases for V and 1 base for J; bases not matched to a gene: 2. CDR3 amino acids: CASSLSRLAGGQETQYF. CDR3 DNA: TGTGCCAGCAGTTTATCGCGACTAGCGGGGGGCCAAGAGACCCAGTACTTC.

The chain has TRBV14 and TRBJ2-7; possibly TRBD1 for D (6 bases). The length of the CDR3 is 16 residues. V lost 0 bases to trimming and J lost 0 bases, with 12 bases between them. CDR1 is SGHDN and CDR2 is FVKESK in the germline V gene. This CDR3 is CASSQDTQGSSYEQYF. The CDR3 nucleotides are TGTGCCAGCAGCCAAGATACCCAGGGGAGCTCCTACGAGCAGTACTTC.

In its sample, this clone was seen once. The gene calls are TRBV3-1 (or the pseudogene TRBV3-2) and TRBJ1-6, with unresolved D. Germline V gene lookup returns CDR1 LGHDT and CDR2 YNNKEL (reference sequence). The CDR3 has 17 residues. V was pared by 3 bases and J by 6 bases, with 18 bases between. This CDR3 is CASSHSRRGARNSPLHF. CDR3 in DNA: TGTGCCAGCAGCCACTCCCGGCGGGGTGCACGTAATTCACCCCTCCACTTT.

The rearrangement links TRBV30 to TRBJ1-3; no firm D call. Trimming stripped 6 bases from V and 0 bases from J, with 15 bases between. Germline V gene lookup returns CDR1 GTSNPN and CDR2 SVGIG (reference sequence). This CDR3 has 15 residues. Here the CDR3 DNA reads TGTGCCTGCACCAAAACAGTGAACTCTGGAAACACCATATATTTT. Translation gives CACTKTVNSGNTIYF. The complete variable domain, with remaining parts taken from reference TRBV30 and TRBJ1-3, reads SQTIHQWPATLVQPVGSPLSLECTVEGTSNPNLYWYRQAAGRGLQLLFYSVGIGQISSEVPQNLSASRPQDRQFILSSKKLLLSDSGFYLCACTKTVNSGNTIYFGEGSWLTVV.

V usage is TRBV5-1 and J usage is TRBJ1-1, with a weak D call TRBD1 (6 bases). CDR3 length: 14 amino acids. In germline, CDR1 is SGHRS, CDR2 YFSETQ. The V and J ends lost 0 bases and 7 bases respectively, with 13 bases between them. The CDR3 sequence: CASSLGGGRGEAFF. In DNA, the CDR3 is TGCGCCAGCAGCTTGGGCGGGGGGCGCGGTGAAGCTTTCTTT.

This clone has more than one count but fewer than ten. The CDR3 coding sequence is TGCGCCAGCAGCTTGGGCGGGGGCCCCGCCTACGAGCAGTACTTC. Protein sequence: CASSLGGGPAYEQYF. The chain couples TRBV5-1 to TRBJ2-7, with D perhaps matching TRBD2 (7 bases). The CDR3 totals 15 residues. Germline V lookup: CDR1 SGHRS, CDR2 YFSETQ. Trimming took off 0 bases at V and 2 bases at J, with 12 bases between the two ends.

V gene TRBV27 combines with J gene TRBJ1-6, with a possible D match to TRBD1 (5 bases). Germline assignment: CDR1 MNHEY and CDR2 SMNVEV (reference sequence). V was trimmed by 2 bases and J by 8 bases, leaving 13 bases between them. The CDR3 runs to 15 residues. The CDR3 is CASSLKGRADSPLHF. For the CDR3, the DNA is TGTGCCAGCAGTTTAAAGGGCAGGGCTGATTCACCCCTCCACTTT.

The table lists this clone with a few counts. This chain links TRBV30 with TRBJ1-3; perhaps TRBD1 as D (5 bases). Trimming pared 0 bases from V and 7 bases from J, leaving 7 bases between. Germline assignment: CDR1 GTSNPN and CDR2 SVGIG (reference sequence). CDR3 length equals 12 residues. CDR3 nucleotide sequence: TGTGCCTGGAGTGTAGCAGGGAACACCATATATTTT. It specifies CAWSVAGNTIYF.

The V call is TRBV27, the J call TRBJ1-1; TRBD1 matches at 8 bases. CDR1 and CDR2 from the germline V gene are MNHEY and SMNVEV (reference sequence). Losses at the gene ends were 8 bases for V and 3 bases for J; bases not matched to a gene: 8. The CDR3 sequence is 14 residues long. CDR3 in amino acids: CASVQGAGYTEAFF. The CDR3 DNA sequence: TGTGCCAGCGTCCAGGGGGCAGGGTACACTGAAGCTTTCTTT.

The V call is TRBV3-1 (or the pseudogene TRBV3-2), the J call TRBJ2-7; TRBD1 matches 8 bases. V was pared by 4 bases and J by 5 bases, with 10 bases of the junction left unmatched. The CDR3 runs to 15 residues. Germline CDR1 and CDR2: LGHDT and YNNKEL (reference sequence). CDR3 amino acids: CASSRSGGGGNEQYF. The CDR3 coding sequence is TGTGCCAGCAGCCGATCAGGGGGCGGTGGGAACGAGCAGTACTTC.

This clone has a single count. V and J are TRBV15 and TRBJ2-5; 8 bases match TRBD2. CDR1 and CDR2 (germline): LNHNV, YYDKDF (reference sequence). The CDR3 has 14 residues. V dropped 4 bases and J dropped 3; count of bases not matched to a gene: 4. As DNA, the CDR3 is TGTGCCACCAGCAAGGGACTAGTGAAAGAGACCCAGTACTTC. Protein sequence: CATSKGLVKETQYF.

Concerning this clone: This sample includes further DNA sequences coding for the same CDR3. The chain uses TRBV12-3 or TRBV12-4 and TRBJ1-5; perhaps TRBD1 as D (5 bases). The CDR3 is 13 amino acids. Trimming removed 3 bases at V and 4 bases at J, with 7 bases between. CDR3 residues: CASSLRGNQPQHF. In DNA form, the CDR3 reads TGTGCCAGCAGTTTGCGGGGGAATCAGCCCCAGCATTTT.

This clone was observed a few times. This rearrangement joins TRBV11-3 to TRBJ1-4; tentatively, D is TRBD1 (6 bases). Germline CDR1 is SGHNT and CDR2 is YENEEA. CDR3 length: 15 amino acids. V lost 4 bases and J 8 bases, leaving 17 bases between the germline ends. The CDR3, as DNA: TGTGCCAGCAGCTCCTCAGGGGCCCTCCCCGAAAAACTGTTTTTT. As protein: CASSSSGALPEKLFF.

The CDR3: CASRVQGYAFF. DNA for the CDR3: TGTGCCAGTAGGGTCCAGGGCTATGCTTTCTTT. The chain couples TRBV19 to TRBJ1-1; perhaps TRBD1 as D (5 bases). The CDR3 is 11 amino acids. The germline V and J ends were trimmed by 6 bases and 11 bases, with 13 bases remaining between them. Per the germline V gene, CDR1 is LNHDA and CDR2 is SQIVND (reference sequence).

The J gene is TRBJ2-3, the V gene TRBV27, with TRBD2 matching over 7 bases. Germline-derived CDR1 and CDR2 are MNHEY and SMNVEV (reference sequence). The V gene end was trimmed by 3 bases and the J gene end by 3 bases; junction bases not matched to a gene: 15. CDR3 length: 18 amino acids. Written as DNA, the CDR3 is TGTGCCAGCAGTTTGGGCCGAGAGAGGGAGGGAGGGACAGATACGCAGTATTTT. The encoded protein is CASSLGREREGGTDTQYF.